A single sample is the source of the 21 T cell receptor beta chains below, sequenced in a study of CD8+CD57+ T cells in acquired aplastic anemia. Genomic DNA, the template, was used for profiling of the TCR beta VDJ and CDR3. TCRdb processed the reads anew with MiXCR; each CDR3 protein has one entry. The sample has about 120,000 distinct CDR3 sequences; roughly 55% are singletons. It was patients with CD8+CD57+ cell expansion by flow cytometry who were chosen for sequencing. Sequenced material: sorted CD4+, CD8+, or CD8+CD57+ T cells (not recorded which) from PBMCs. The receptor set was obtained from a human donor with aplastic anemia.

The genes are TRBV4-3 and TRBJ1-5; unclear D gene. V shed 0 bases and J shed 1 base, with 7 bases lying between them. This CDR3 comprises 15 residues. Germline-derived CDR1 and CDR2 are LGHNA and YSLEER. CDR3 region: CASSQDAGSNQPQHF. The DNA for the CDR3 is TGCGCCAGCAGCCAAGATGCCGGGAGCAATCAGCCCCAGCATTTT.

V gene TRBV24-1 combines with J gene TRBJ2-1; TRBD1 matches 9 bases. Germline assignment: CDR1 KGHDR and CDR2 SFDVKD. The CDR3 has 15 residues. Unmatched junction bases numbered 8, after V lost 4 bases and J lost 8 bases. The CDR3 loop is CATSEGTGWGDEQFF. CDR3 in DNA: TGTGCCACCAGTGAGGGGACAGGGTGGGGCGATGAGCAGTTCTTC.

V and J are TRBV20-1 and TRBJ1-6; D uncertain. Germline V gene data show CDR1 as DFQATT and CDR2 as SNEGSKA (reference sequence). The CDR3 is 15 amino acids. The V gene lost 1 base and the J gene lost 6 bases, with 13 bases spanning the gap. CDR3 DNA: TGCAGTGCTAGAGCTCAGGAAATCGGTAATTCACCCCTCCACTTT. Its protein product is CSARAQEIGNSPLHF.

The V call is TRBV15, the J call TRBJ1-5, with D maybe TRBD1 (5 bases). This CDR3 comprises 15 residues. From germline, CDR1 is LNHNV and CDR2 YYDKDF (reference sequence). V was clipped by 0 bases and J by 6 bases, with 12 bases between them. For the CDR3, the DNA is TGTGCCACCAGCAGAGATTTGGGGCCTTTTCAGCCCCAGCATTTT. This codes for CATSRDLGPFQPQHF. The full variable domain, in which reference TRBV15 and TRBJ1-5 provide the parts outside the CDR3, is DAMVIQNPRYQVTQFGKPVTLSCSQTLNHNVMYWYQQKSSQAPKLLFHYYDKDFNNEADTPDNFQSRRPNTSFCFLDIRSPGLGDTAMYLCATSRDLGPFQPQHFGDGTRLSIL.

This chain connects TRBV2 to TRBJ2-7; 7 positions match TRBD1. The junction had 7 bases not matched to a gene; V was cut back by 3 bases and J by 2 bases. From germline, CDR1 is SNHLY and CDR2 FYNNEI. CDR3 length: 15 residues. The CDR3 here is CASSDPPGQTYEQYF. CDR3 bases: TGTGCCAGCAGTGACCCGCCGGGACAGACCTACGAGCAGTACTTC. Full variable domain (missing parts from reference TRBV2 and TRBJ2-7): EPEVTQTPSHQVTQMGQEVILRCVPISNHLYFYWYRQILGQKVEFLVSFYNNEISEKSEIFDDQFSVERPDGSNFTLKIRSTKLEDSAMYFCASSDPPGQTYEQYFGPGTRLTVT.

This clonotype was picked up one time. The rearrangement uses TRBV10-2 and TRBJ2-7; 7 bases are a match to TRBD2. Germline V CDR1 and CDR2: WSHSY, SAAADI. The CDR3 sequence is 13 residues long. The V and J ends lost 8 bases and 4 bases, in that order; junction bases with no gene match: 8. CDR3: CASASGDRYEQYF. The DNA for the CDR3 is TGCGCCAGCGCGAGCGGGGATAGGTACGAGCAGTACTTC.

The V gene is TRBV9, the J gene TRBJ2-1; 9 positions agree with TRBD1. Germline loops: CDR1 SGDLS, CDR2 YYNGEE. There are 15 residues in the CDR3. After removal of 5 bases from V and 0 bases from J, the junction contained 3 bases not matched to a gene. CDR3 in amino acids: CASSQTGGSYNEQFF. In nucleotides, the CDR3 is TGTGCCAGCAGTCAGACAGGGGGCTCCTACAATGAGCAGTTCTTC.

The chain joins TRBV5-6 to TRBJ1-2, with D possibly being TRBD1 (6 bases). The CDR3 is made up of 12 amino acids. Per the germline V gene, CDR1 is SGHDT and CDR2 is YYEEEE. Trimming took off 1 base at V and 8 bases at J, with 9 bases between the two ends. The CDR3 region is CASSLSGAGYTF. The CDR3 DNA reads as TGTGCCAGCAGCTTGTCAGGGGCCGGCTACACCTTC.

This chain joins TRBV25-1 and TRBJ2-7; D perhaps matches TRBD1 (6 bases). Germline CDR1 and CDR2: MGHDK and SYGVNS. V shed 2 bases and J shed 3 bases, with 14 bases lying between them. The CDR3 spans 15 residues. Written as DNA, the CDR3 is TGTGCCAGCAGTGAAGAGGGACATGGGGACTACGAGCAGTACTTC. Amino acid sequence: CASSEEGHGDYEQYF.

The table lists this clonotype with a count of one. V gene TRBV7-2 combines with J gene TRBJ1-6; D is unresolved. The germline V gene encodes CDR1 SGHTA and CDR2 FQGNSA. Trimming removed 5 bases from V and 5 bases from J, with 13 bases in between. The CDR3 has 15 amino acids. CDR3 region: CASSPAGNDNSPLHF. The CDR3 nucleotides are TGTGCCAGCAGCCCAGCAGGAAACGATAATTCACCCCTCCACTTT.

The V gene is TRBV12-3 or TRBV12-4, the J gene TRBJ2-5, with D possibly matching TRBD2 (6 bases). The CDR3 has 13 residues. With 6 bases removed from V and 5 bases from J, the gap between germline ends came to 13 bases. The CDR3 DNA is TGTGCCAGCAGCCCGGCGGGAAGGGAGACCCAGTACTTC. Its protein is CASSPAGRETQYF.

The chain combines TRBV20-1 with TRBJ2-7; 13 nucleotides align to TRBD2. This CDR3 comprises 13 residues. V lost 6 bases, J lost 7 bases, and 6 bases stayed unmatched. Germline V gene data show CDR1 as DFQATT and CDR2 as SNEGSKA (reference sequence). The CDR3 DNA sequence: TGCAGTGCCGGACTAGCGGGAGACGGGGAGCAGTACTTC. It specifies CSAGLAGDGEQYF.

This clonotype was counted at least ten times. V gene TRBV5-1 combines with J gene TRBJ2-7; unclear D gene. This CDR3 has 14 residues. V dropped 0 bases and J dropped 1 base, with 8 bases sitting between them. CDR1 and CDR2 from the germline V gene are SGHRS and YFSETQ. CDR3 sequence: CASSLGGGSYEQYF. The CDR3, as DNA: TGCGCCAGCAGCTTGGGCGGCGGATCCTACGAGCAGTACTTC.

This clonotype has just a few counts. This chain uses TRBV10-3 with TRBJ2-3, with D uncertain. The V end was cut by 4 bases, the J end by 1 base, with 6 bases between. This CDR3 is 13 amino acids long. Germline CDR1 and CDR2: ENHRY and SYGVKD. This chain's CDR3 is CAISGLGTDTQYF. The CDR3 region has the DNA TGTGCCATCAGTGGGCTGGGCACAGATACGCAGTATTTT.

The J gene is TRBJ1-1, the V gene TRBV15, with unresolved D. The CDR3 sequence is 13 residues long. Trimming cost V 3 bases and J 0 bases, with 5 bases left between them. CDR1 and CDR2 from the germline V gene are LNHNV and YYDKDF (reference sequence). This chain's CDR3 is CATSSTLNTEAFF. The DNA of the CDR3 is TGTGCCACCAGCAGTACGTTGAACACTGAAGCTTTCTTT. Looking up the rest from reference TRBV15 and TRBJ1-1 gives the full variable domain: DAMVIQNPRYQVTQFGKPVTLSCSQTLNHNVMYWYQQKSSQAPKLLFHYYDKDFNNEADTPDNFQSRRPNTSFCFLDIRSPGLGDTAMYLCATSSTLNTEAFFGQGTRLTVV.

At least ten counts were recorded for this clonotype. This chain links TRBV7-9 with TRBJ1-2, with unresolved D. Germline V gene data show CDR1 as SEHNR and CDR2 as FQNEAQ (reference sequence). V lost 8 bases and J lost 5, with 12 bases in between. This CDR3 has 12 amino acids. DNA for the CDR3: TGTGCCAGCCGCAGACCCCCGTATGGCTACACCTTC. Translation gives CASRRPPYGYTF. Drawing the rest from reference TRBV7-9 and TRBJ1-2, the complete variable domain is DTGVSQNPRHKITKRGQNVTFRCDPISEHNRLYWYRQTLGQGPEFLTYFQNEAQLEKSRLLSDRFSAERPKGSFSTLEIQRTEQGDSAMYLCASRRPPYGYTFGSGTRLTVV.

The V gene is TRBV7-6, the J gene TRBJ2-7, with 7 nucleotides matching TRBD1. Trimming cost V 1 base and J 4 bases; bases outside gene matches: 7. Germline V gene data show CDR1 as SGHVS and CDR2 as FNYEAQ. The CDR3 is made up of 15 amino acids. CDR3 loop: CASSLEQGVRYEQYF. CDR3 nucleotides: TGTGCCAGCAGCTTAGAGCAGGGGGTGCGGTACGAGCAGTACTTC.

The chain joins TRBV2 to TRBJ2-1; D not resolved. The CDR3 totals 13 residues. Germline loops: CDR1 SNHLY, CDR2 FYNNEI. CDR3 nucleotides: TGTCCCTACCCTACCGCAGCGTCCGGTGAGCAGTTCTTC. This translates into CPYPTAASGEQFF. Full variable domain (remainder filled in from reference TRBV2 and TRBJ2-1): EPEVTQTPSHQVTQMGQEVILRCVPISNHLYFYWYRQILGQKVEFLVSFYNNEISEKSEIFDDQFSVERPDGSNFTLKIRSTKLEDSAMYFCPYPTAASGEQFFGPGTRLTVL.

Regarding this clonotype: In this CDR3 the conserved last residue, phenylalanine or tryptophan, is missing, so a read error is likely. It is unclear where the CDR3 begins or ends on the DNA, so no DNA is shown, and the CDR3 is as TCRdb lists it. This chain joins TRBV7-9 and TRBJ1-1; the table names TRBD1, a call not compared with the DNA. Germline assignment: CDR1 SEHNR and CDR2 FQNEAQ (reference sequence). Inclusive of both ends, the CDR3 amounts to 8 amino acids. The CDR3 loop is CASSPGGC.

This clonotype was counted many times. CDR3 sequence reads: CASSLGGSSYEQYF. CDR3 sequence (DNA): TGTGCCAGCAGTTTAGGGGGTTCCTCCTACGAGCAGTACTTC. The chain joins TRBV27 to TRBJ2-7; D possibly uses TRBD1 or TRBD2 (5 bases each). CDR3 length: 14 residues. Per germline, CDR1 MNHEY and CDR2 SMNVEV (reference sequence). Between the trimmed V and J ends, which lost 2 bases and 0 bases, there was a span of 8 bases.

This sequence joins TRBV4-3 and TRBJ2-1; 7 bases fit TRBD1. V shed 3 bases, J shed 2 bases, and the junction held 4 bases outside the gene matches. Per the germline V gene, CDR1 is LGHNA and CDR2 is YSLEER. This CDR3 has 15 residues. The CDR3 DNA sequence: TGCGCCAGCAGCCACAACACAGGGGCCTACAATGAGCAGTTCTTC. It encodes CASSHNTGAYNEQFF.